This T cell receptor beta chain was sequenced for a study of post-analysis software for immune sequencing data. Background on the study: Patients had relapsing-remitting, secondary progressive or progressive-relapsing multiple sclerosis; some lacked subtype.

Turning to this clonotype: The target antigen is unknown.

Study-wide results and caveats: Roughly 5 TRBV segments (TRBV5-6, TRBV5-1 and TRBV20-1 among them) occurred more frequently in patients than in controls. Multiple sclerosis was associated with a significant reduction in normalized Chao1 diversity relative to controls. Same-batch preparations were strongly co-clustered by F measure.

TCR beta libraries were prepared from cDNA with unique molecular identifiers. From around 0.96 to 9.9 million T cells, around 500,000 cDNA molecules were obtained. TCRdb used MiXCR to reprocess the PCR reads, holding one entry per CDR3 protein. The sample includes over 700,000 distinct CDR3 sequences, 30% of them seen just once. The V and J ends lost 3 bases and 5 bases respectively, with 10 bases between them. The CDR3 covers 13 residues. CDR1 is MDHEN, CDR2 SYDVKM, per germline. The chain employs TRBV28 and TRBJ2-5; TRBD2 might be the D (6 bases). Sequenced sample: blood. This clonotype was obtained from a girl aged 5-17 years with multiple sclerosis. The CDR3 loop is CASSFSGPETQYF. CDR3 nucleotide sequence: TGTGCCAGCAGTTTTAGCGGCCCCGAGACCCAGTACTTC.